The entry below gives a single T cell receptor beta chain sequence along with its context. This sample was taken from a study of PD-1 blockade in classical Hodgkin lymphoma. Study-wide background: Patients in the cohort were put on intravenous nivolumab, 3 mg/kg every 2 weeks.

V lost 1 base to trimming and J lost 11 bases, with 10 bases between them. The CDR3 length is 13 residues. CDR1 and CDR2 (germline): SGHDT, YYEEEE. Every patient had relapsed following autologous stem cell transplantation, and cohorts differed in brentuximab vedotin exposure. Best response was recorded as complete response, partial response or progressive disease. Sequencing used immunoSEQ multiplex PCR; TCRdb keeps in-frame clones, though not all of them. The sample lists over 10,000 clones, more than 90% seen once, with more than 9% in the top ten. This TCR was recovered from a human donor with classical Hodgkin lymphoma. The sequences come from peripheral blood mononuclear cells (PBMCs), collected at baseline. The chain uses TRBV5-6 and TRBJ1-6; D is uncertain. The CDR3 bases are TGTGCCAGCAGCTTGTTGCTGAGGACACCCCTCCACTTT. Amino acids: CASSLLLRTPLHF.